This section outlines one T cell receptor beta chain sequence together with its context. Its antigen is not identified. Between the trimmed V and J ends, which lost 5 bases and 6 bases, there was a span of 17 bases. The germline V gene encodes CDR1 SGHTA and CDR2 FQGNSA. The CDR3 is 14 residues long. This sample stems from a study of T cell responses to AZD1222 COVID-19 vaccine. Turning to the study itself: Second doses at about 4 or about 12 weeks were pooled.

Study findings and constraints: White British ancestry dominated among donors, who included more females, and clonal diversity was possibly underestimated. Spike-wide vaccine-associated CD4 TCRs dominated at 160-218 and 743-854.

The data were produced by immunoSEQ multiplex PCR, yet TCRdb's version contains in-frame clones alone and is incomplete. The repertoire holds more than 95,000 clones, with 80% to 90% as singletons. The material was peripheral blood, obtained on day 0 of AZD1222 vaccination. The chain couples TRBV7-2 to TRBJ2-7; D tentatively reads TRBD1 or TRBD2 (5 bases each). The receptor comes from an adult in good health. CDR3 DNA sequence: TGTGCCAGCAGCCCCGGGACCAGCCGAGGCGAGCAGTACTTC. Translation: CASSPGTSRGEQYF. Full variable domain (rest looked up from reference TRBV7-2 and TRBJ2-7): GAGVSQSPSNKVTEKGKDVELRCDPISGHTALYWYRQSLGQGLEFLIYFQGNSAPDKSGLPSDRFSAERTGGSVSTLTIQRTQQEDSAVYLCASSPGTSRGEQYFGPGTRLTVT.